This is a list of T cell receptor beta chains from one sample in a study of neurological immune-mediated disorders. TCRdb called the 5' RACE reads again in MiXCR, with one record for every CDR3 protein. This sample has about 14,000 distinct CDR3 sequences; about 10% occur once, and the top ten carry 24%. Sequences were obtained from PBMCs. The receptors derive from a woman aged 40 to 50 in good health. Each CDR3 is given with its conserved first and last residue. Fields, in order: clone size, D gene, J gene, V gene, CDR3 protein, CDR3 DNA. The D gene is left open where the match is weak. A row's size may be missing; if present it is once, few, many or a size class.

many	TRBD2	TRBJ2-1	TRBV7-7	CASSPTSAELAGGSNEQFF	TGTGCTAGCAGCCCGACAAGTGCCGAACTAGCGGGGGGTTCGAATGAGCAGTTCTTC
many	NA	TRBJ1-5	TRBV20-1	CSAREGTYSNQPQHF	TGCAGTGCTAGAGAGGGTACATATAGCAATCAGCCCCAGCATTTT
once	NA	TRBJ2-1	TRBV30	CAWTGHQGLGGQFF	TGTGCCTGGACGGGACACCAAGGTCTGGGGGGGCAGTTCTTC
many	NA	TRBJ2-4	TRBV6-2/TRBV6-3	CASSYSSGVNIQYF	TGTGCCAGCAGTTACTCTTCGGGGGTGAACATTCAGTACTTC
many	TRBD1	TRBJ2-5	TRBV5-4	CAAGQGRGEAQYF	TGTGCCGCCGGACAGGGGCGCGGTGAGGCCCAGTACTTC
many	NA	TRBJ1-1	TRBV12-3/TRBV12-4	CASSWGGTEAFF	TGTGCCAGCAGTTGGGGAGGGACTGAAGCTTTCTTT
many	NA	TRBJ2-1	TRBV5-6	CASSLARTTEQFF	TGTGCCAGCAGCTTGGCCAGGACCACTGAGCAGTTCTTC
NA	TRBD2	TRBJ2-5	TRBV6-5	CASSYSRAGGQETQYF	TGTGCCAGCAGTTACTCGAGGGCGGGGGGCCAAGAGACCCAGTACTTC
many	TRBD2	TRBJ2-5	TRBV7-8	CASSSPGGGQETQYF	TGTGCCAGCAGCTCACCGGGGGGGGGGCAAGAGACCCAGTACTTC
many	NA	TRBJ2-5	TRBV6-2/TRBV6-3	CASSYPAGRQETQYF	TGTGCCAGCAGTTATCCAGCGGGTAGGCAAGAGACCCAGTACTTC
many	NA	TRBJ1-5	TRBV20-1	CSATGGNQPQHF	TGCAGTGCTACAGGGGGCAATCAGCCCCAGCATTTT
many	NA	TRBJ2-3	TRBV11-2	CASNLGGREDTQYF	TGTGCCAGCAACCTAGGTGGGAGAGAAGATACGCAGTATTTT
NA	TRBD1	TRBJ1-1	TRBV6-5	CASRKDRGYTEAFF	TGTGCCAGCAGGAAGGACAGGGGGTACACTGAAGCTTTCTTT
many	NA	TRBJ1-2	TRBV14	CASSQDKAAQAVGYTF	TGTGCCAGCAGCCAAGATAAGGCGGCCCAAGCGGTTGGCTACACCTTC
many	NA	TRBJ2-6	TRBV5-5	CASTNGGVSGANVLTF	TGTGCCAGCACCAACGGAGGGGTCTCTGGGGCCAACGTCCTGACTTTC
many	NA	TRBJ2-5	TRBV28	CASSLTGLGTQYF	TGTGCCAGCAGTTTGACAGGCCTTGGGACCCAGTACTTC
NA	NA	TRBJ2-7	TRBV20-1	CSARGGMAWEQHF	TGCAGTGCCCGGGGCGGGATGGCCTGGGAGCAGCACTTC
many	TRBD2	TRBJ2-3	TRBV20-1	CSARDSGRAGDTQYF	TGCAGTGCTAGAGATAGCGGGAGGGCCGGGGATACGCAGTATTTT